The 2 T cell receptor beta chains below were found in one sample sequenced in a study of cytomegalovirus exposure and HLA in healthy donors. The study ran its PCR with 60 Vbeta and 13 Jbeta primers. Here immunoSEQ multiplex PCR was the method, and the copy in TCRdb shows in-frame clones only, minus some. The sample carries 200,000 to 250,000 clones, over 80% recorded once. The sequenced sample consisted of PBMCs. All receptors derive from a woman aged 40 to 50 in good health and CMV-seropositive.

J is TRBJ1-2 and V is TRBV9, with 9 bases matching TRBD1. V was pared by 7 bases and J by 8 bases, with 6 bases of the junction left unmatched. Germline CDR1 is SGDLS and CDR2 is YYNGEE. CDR3 length: 12 residues. This CDR3 reads CASWTGVSGYTF. The DNA for the CDR3 is TGTGCCAGCTGGACAGGGGTAAGCGGCTACACCTTC.

The chain uses TRBV5-4 and TRBJ2-1; 14 nucleotides match TRBD2. The V and J ends lost 0 bases and 16 bases, in that order; junction bases with no gene match: 12. Germline V gene data show CDR1 as SGHNT and CDR2 as YYREEE (reference sequence). The CDR3 totals 16 residues. The chain's CDR3 is CASSLGAVTSGGAGFF. CDR3 DNA: TGTGCCAGCAGCTTGGGGGCGGTGACTAGCGGGGGGGCTGGTTTCTTC.